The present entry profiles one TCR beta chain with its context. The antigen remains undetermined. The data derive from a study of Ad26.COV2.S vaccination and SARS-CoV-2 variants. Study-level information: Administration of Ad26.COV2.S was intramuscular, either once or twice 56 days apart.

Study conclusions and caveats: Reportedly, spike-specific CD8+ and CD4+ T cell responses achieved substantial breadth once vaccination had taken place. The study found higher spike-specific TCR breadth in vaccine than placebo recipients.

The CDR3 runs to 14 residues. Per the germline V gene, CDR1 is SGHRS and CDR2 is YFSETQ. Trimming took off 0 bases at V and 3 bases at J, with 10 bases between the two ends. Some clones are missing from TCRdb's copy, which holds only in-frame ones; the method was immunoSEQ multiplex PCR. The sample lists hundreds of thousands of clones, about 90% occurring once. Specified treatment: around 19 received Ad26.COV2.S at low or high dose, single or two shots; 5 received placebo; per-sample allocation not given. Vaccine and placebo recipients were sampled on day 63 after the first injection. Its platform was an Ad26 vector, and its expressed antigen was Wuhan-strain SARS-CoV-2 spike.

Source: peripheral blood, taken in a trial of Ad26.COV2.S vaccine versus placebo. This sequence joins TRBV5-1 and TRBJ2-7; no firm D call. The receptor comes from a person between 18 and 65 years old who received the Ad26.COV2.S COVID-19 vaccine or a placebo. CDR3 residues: CASSLVLSDYEQYF. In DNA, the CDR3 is TGCGCCAGCAGCTTGGTGTTGTCAGACTACGAGCAGTACTTC.